These 16 T cell receptor beta chains were all obtained from the same sample, sequenced in a study of breast tumors, draining lymph nodes, adjacent tissues. Breast cancer patients provided tissue from their axillary draining lymph nodes. MiXCR was run by TCRdb on the multiplex PCR reads, yielding one entry per CDR3 protein. The table includes about 130,000 distinct CDR3 sequences, approximately 20% detected once. The specimen sequenced was axillary lymph node tissue. The receptors were gathered from a female donor with breast cancer. Some clones in this sample may be carry-over from other donors' samples.

This clonotype showed up many times. For the CDR3, the DNA is TGCAGCGTTGAGTTGGAGACGAACACCGGGGAGCTGTTTTTT. As protein: CSVELETNTGELFF. The chain carries TRBV29-1 and TRBJ2-2; D uncertain. CDR3 length equals 14 residues. V was cut by 3 bases and J by 0 bases, with 8 bases left in between. Germline V CDR1 and CDR2: SQVTM, ANQGSEA.

Notes on this clonotype: This could be a read error, since a much larger clone is one nucleotide away. The V and J genes are TRBV18 and TRBJ1-2; a possible D gene is TRBD1 (5 bases). The CDR3 extends over 13 amino acids. CDR1 KGHSH and CDR2 LQKENI come from the germline V gene. CDR3 sequence: CASSPQAGFGHTF. The CDR3 coding sequence is TGTGCCAGCTCACCACAGGCAGGGTTTGGCCACACCTTC.

This clonotype was detected ten times or more. This sequence joins TRBV18 and TRBJ2-1; 8 nucleotides line up with TRBD1. The CDR3 is 13 amino acids. V was pared by 4 bases and J by 6 bases, with 2 bases of the junction left unmatched. Germline CDR1 is KGHSH and CDR2 is LQKENI. CDR3 residues: CASSQTGGNEQFF. The CDR3 region has the DNA TGTGCCAGCTCACAAACAGGGGGCAATGAGCAGTTCTTC.

The sample holds many counts of this clonotype. The chain's CDR3 is CASSSFLDTQYF. CDR3 bases: TGTGCCAGTAGTTCCTTTTTGGATACGCAGTATTTT. The chain is built from TRBV19 and TRBJ2-3; D uncertain. The germline CDR1 and CDR2 sequences are LNHDA and SQIVND (reference sequence). Trimming stripped 5 bases from V and 6 bases from J, with 9 bases between. The CDR3 covers 12 residues.

The chain uses TRBV5-5 and TRBJ2-3, with 8 bases lining up with TRBD2. The V segment lost 2 bases and the J segment 0 bases; nucleotides outside the gene matches: 8. CDR3 length: 17 amino acids. Germline-derived CDR1 and CDR2 are SGHKS and YYEKEE (reference sequence). The CDR3 loop is CASSFRASGPSTDTQYF. The CDR3 DNA sequence: TGTGCCAGCAGCTTTCGGGCTAGCGGGCCAAGCACAGATACGCAGTATTTT. The full variable domain, in which reference TRBV5-5 and TRBJ2-3 provide the parts outside the CDR3, is DAGVTQSPTHLIKTRGQQVTLRCSPISGHKSVSWYQQVLGQGPQFIFQYYEKEERGRGNFPDRFSARQFPNYSSELNVNALLLGDSALYLCASSFRASGPSTDTQYFGPGTRLTVL.

At least ten counts were recorded for this clonotype. The rearrangement uses TRBV6-5 and TRBJ2-7; maybe TRBD1 (6 bases). From germline, CDR1 is MNHEY and CDR2 SVGAGI. The CDR3 runs 14 residues. Trimming stripped 2 bases from V and 0 bases from J, with 8 bases between. The CDR3 DNA follows: TGTGCCAGCAGTTACGACAGGATCTCCTACGAGCAGTACTTC. Amino acid sequence: CASSYDRISYEQYF.

Details on this clonotype: A much more abundant neighbour one base away suggests this may be a read error. The chain uses TRBV6-1 and TRBJ2-3; 11 bases fit TRBD2. Germline CDR1 reads MNHNS; CDR2 reads SASEGT. The CDR3 spans 15 residues. The CDR3 loop is CACSLSGGGTDTQYF. The CDR3 DNA follows: TGTGCCTGCAGCCTTAGCGGGGGGGGCACAGATACGCAGTATTTT.

This clonotype showed up many times. The rearrangement links TRBV12-3 or TRBV12-4 to TRBJ2-5; D unclear. V lost 5 bases and J lost 1, with 8 bases in between. CDR3 length equals 13 residues. The CDR3 DNA is TGTGCCAGCAGTAACGAACCCCAAGAGACCCAGTACTTC. This translates into CASSNEPQETQYF.

This clonotype was seen repeatedly, ten times or more. The chain's CDR3 is CASSQRSGSYNSPLHF. In nucleotides, the CDR3 is TGCGCCAGCAGCCAAAGAAGTGGCTCCTATAATTCACCCCTCCACTTT. The rearrangement links TRBV4-1 to TRBJ1-6; D remains unclear. Trimming stripped 2 bases from V and 0 bases from J, with 8 bases between. The CDR3 has 16 residues. The germline V gene encodes CDR1 MGHRA and CDR2 YSYEKL.

V gene TRBV5-5 combines with J gene TRBJ1-1, with 8 bases aligning to TRBD1. The length of the CDR3 is 16 residues. The junction had 7 bases not matched to a gene; V was cut back by 3 bases and J by 0 bases. Germline loops: CDR1 SGHKS, CDR2 YYEKEE (reference sequence). CDR3 residues: CASSSDRQGLNTEAFF. CDR3 in DNA: TGTGCCAGCAGCTCTGACCGACAGGGGTTGAACACTGAAGCTTTCTTT.

This clonotype was seen many times. This chain uses TRBV5-1 with TRBJ2-3; maybe TRBD1 (6 bases). This CDR3 spans 14 amino acids. Per germline, CDR1 SGHRS and CDR2 YFSETQ. Trimming removed 0 bases at V and 5 bases at J, with 10 bases between. The CDR3 loop reads CASSLGGPEDTQYF. DNA for the CDR3: TGCGCCAGCAGCTTGGGGGGGCCGGAAGATACGCAGTATTTT.

This clonotype was counted at least ten times. V gene TRBV27 combines with J gene TRBJ2-1, with 12 nucleotides matching TRBD2. The CDR3 runs to 15 residues. The V gene end was trimmed by 4 bases and the J gene end by 7 bases; junction bases not matched to a gene: 5. Germline-derived CDR1 and CDR2 are MNHEY and SMNVEV (reference sequence). The CDR3 nucleotides read TGTGCCAGCAGTTCTAGCGGGGGGGTACGGAATGAGCAGTTCTTC. It specifies CASSSSGGVRNEQFF.

This clonotype appeared many times. This chain uses TRBV3-1 with TRBJ1-2; D remains unclear. This CDR3 spans 12 amino acids. The germline V gene encodes CDR1 LGHDT and CDR2 YNNKEL (reference sequence). Trimming pared 0 bases from V and 5 bases from J, leaving 4 bases between. CDR3 in amino acids: CASSQDRYGYTF. The CDR3 nucleotides are TGTGCCAGCAGCCAAGATCGGTATGGCTACACCTTC. Based on the CDR3 plus reference TRBV3-1 and TRBJ1-2, the full variable domain is DTAVSQTPKYLVTQMGNDKSIKCEQNLGHDTMYWYKQDSKKFLKIMFSYNNKELIINETVPNRFSPKSPDKAHLNLHINSLELGDSAVYFCASSQDRYGYTFGSGTRLTVV.

About this clonotype itself: This may arise from a read error, as a much more abundant clone is one base away. The chain links TRBV29-1 to TRBJ2-3, with 11 bases identical to TRBD2. This CDR3 contains 15 residues. CDR1 and CDR2 from the germline V gene are SQVTM and ANQGSEA. In DNA, the CDR3 is TGCAGCGTTGATCCTAGCGGGGGGTTAGGAGATGCGCAGTATTTT. Protein: CSVDPSGGLGDAQYF.

This clonotype came up many times. J is TRBJ1-5 and V is TRBV7-9; D gene uncertain. The CDR3 runs to 16 residues. CDR1 is SEHNR and CDR2 is FQNEAQ in the germline V gene (reference sequence). Trimming pared 1 base from V and 0 bases from J, leaving 10 bases between. CDR3 nucleotide sequence: TGTGCCAGCAGCTTAGGGGCCGGCTTTAGCAATCAGCCCCAGCATTTT. This sequence encodes CASSLGAGFSNQPQHF.

To note about this clonotype: Being one base from a much bigger clone, this may be a read error. The rearrangement uses TRBV18 and TRBJ2-5; D is unresolved. CDR3 length: 13 amino acids. CDR1 KGHSH and CDR2 LQKENI come from the germline V gene. The CDR3 sequence: CASSPNRGETQHF. As DNA, the CDR3 is TGTGCCAGCTCACCTAATCGCGGCGAGACCCAGCACTTC.